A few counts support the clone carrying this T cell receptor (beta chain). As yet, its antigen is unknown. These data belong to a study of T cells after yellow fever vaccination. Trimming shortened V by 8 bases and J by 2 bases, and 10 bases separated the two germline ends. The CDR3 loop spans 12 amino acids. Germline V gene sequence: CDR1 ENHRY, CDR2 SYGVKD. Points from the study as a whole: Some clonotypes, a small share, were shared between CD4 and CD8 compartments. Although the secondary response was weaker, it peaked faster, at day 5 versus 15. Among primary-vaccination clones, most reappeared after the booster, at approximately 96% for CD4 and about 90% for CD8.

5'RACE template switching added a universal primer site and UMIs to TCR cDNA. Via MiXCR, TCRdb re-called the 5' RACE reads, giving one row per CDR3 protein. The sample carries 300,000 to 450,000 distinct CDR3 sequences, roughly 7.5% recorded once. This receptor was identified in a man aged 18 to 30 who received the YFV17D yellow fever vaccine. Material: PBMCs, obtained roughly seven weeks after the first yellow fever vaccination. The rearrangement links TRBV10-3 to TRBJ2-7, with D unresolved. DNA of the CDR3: TGTGCCATCTCCGGGCAGGCCTACGAGCAGTACTTC. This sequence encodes CAISGQAYEQYF.